This T cell receptor beta chain was recovered during a study of blood T cell repertoires in COVID-19. Study context: In each case, the material was cDNA or gDNA derived from T cells, B-cell-depleted T cells, or PBMCs.

The germline V gene encodes CDR1 MNHEY and CDR2 SMNVEV (reference sequence). The CDR3 has 15 residues. The junction had 11 bases not matched to a gene; V was cut back by 7 bases and J by 2 bases. Original processing notes: Reference gene primer amplification yielded estimated nucleated cell counts. Libraries were prepared by immunoSEQ multiplex PCR; TCRdb keeps only in-frame clonotypes and omits some of them. V, J and clone size are taken as reported in that table, and D and trimming were inferred from the DNA itself. The data show fewer than 300,000 clones, approximately 86% seen once. The chain is built from TRBV27 and TRBJ2-7, with 7 bases fitting TRBD2. Material: peripheral blood. The clonotype comes from a man aged 35-49 years who had recovered from COVID-19. CDR3 nucleotides: TGTGCCAGCAAAGGGGAGGGCAGTAGGACCTACGAGCAGTACTTC. It yields the protein CASKGEGSRTYEQYF.